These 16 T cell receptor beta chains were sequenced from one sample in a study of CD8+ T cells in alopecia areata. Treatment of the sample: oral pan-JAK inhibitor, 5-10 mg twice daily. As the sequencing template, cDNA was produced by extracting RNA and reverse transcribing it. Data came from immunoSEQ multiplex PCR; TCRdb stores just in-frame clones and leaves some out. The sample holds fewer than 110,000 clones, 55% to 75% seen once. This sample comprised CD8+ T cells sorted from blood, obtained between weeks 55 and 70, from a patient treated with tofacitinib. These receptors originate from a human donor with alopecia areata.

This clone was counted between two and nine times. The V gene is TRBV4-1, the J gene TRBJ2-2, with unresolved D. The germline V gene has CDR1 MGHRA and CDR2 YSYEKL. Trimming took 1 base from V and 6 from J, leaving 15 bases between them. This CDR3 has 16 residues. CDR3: CASSQVYGGRPGELFF. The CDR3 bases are TGCGCCAGCAGCCAAGTCTACGGCGGCCGCCCCGGGGAGCTGTTTTTT.

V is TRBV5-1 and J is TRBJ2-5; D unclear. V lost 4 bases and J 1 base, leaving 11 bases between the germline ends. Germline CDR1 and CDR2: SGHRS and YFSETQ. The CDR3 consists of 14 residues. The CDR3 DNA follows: TGCGCCAGCAGCCAATGGACCCTCCAAGAGACCCAGTACTTC. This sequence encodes CASSQWTLQETQYF.

Written as DNA, the CDR3 is TGTGCCAGCAGTTACGGGGATGAGCAGTTCTTC. This codes for CASSYGDEQFF. This chain connects TRBV6-6 to TRBJ2-1; D is unclear. From germline, CDR1 is MNHNY and CDR2 SVGAGI (reference sequence). Trimming shortened V by 2 bases and J by 8 bases, and 4 bases separated the two germline ends. The CDR3 spans 11 residues.

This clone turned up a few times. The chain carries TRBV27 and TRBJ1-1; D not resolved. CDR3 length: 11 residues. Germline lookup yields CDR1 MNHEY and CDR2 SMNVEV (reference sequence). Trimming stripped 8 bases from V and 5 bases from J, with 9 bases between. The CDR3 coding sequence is TGTGCCAGCGTGGGAACAACTGAAGCTTTCTTT. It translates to CASVGTTEAFF.

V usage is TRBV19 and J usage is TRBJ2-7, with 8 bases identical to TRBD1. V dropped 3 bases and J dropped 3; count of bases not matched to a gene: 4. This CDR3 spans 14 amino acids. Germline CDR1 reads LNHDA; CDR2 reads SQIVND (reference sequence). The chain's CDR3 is CASSIGTGNYEQYF. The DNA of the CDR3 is TGTGCCAGTAGTATCGGGACAGGAAACTACGAGCAGTACTTC.

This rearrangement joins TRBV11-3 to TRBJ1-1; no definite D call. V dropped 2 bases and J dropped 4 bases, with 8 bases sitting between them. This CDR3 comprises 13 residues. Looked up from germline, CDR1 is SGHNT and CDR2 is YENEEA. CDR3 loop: CASSLSTGTEAFF. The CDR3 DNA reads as TGTGCCAGCAGCTTATCGACTGGCACTGAAGCTTTCTTT.

The DNA for the CDR3 is TGCAGTGCAGGAGGAACCTACGAGCAGTACTTC. It yields the protein CSAGGTYEQYF. This chain joins TRBV20-1 and TRBJ2-7; D is possibly TRBD2 (5 bases). Germline values: CDR1 DFQATT, CDR2 SNEGSKA (reference sequence). V was cut by 6 bases and J by 2 bases, with 8 bases left in between. The CDR3 runs to 11 residues.

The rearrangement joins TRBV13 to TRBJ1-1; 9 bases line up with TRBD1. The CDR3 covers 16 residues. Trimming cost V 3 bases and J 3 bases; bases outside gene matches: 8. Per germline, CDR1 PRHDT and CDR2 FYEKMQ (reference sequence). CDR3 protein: CASSLGTGSRYTEAFF. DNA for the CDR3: TGTGCCAGCAGCTTGGGGACAGGGAGTCGGTACACTGAAGCTTTCTTT. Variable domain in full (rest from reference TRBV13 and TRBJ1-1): AAGVIQSPRHLIKEKRETATLKCYPIPRHDTVYWYQQGPGQDPQFLISFYEKMQSDKGSIPDRFSAQQFSDYHSELNMSSLELGDSALYFCASSLGTGSRYTEAFFGQGTRLTVV.

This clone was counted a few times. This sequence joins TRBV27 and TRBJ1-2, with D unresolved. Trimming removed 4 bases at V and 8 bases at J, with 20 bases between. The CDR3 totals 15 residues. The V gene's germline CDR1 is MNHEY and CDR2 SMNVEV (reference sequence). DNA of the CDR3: TGTGCCAGCAGTTCCGAATTTAGCGGAAATGCGGGCTACACCTTC. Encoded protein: CASSSEFSGNAGYTF.

DNA for the CDR3: TGTGCCAGCAAAGACAGGGTCACCGGGGAGCTGTTTTTT. It specifies CASKDRVTGELFF. This chain links TRBV6-4 with TRBJ2-2; 7 bases line up with TRBD1. Germline V gene sequence: CDR1 MRHNA, CDR2 SNTAGT. The CDR3 spans 13 residues. The V gene end was trimmed by 7 bases and the J gene end by 4 bases; junction bases not matched to a gene: 3.

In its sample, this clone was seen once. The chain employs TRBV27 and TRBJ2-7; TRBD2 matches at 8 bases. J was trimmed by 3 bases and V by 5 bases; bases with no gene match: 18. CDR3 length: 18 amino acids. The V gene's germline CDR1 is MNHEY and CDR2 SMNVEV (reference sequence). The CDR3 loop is CASSPDLPSLRGDYEQYF. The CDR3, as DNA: TGTGCCAGCAGTCCGGACCTACCCTCCCTGCGGGGGGACTACGAGCAGTACTTC.

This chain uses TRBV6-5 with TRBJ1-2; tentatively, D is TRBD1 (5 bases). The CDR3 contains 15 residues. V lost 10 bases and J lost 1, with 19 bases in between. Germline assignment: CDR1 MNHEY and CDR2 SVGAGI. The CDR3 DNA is TGTGCCACCCACGCTAGGGGTGCGGATAACTATGGCTACACCTTC. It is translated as CATHARGADNYGYTF.

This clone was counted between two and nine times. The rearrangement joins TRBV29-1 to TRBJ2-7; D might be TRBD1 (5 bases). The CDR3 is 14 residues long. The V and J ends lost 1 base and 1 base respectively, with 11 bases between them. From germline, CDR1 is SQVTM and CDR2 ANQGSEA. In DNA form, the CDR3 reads TGCAGCGTTGAAGTCCAGGGCAAGTCCTACGAGCAGTACTTC. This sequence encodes CSVEVQGKSYEQYF.

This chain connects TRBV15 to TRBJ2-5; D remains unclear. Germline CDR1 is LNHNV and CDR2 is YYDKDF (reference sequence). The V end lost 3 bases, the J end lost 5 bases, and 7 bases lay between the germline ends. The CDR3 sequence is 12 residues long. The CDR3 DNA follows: TGTGCCACCAGCAGCATGGAGGAGACCCAGTACTTC. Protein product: CATSSMEETQYF.

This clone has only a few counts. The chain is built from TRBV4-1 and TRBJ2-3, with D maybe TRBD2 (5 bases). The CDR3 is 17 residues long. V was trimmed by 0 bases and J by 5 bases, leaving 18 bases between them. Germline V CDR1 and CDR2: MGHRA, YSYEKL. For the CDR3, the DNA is TGCGCCAGCAGCCAAGATTCGCGCCTCAGCCGGGGAGATACGCAGTATTTT. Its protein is CASSQDSRLSRGDTQYF.

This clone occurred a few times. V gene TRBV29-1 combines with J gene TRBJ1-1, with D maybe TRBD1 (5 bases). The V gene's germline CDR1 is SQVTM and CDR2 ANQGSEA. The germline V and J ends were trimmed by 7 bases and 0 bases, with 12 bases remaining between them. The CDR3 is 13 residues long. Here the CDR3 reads CSAVDRLNTEAFF. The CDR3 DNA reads TGCAGCGCCGTCGACAGACTGAACACTGAAGCTTTCTTT.